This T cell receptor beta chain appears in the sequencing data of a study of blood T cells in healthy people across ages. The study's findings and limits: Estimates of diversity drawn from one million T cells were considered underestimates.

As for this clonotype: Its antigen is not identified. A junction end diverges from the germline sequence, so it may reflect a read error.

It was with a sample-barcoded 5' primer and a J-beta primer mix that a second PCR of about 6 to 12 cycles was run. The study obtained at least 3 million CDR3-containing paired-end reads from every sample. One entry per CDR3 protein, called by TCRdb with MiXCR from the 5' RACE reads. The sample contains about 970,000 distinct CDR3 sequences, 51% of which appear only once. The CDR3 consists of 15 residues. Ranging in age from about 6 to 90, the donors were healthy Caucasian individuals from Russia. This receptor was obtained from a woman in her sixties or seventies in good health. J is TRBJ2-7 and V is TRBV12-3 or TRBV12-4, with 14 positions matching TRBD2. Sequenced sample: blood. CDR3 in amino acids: CAGSLGLAGVGEQYF. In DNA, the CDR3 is TGTGCCGGCAGCTTGGGACTAGCGGGAGTTGGAGAGCAGTACTTC.